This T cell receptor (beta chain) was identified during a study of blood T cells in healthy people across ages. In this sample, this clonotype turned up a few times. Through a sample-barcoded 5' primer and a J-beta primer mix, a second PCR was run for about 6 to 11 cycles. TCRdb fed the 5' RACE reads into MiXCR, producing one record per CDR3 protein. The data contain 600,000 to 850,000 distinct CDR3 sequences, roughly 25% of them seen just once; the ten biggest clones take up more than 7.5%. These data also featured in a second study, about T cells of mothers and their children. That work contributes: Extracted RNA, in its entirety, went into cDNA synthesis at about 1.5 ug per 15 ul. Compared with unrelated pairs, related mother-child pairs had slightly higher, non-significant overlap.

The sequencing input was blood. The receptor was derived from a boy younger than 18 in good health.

DNA for the CDR3: TGTGCCAGCAGCTCCCTAGACAGGGGCGCAGAGACCCAGTACTTC. Translating it yields CASSSLDRGAETQYF. The chain combines TRBV7-9 with TRBJ2-5; TRBD1 aligns across 8 bases. After removal of 4 bases from V and 4 bases from J, the junction contained 8 bases not matched to a gene. This CDR3 is built from 15 residues. Germline V gives CDR1 SEHNR, CDR2 FQNEAQ (reference sequence).